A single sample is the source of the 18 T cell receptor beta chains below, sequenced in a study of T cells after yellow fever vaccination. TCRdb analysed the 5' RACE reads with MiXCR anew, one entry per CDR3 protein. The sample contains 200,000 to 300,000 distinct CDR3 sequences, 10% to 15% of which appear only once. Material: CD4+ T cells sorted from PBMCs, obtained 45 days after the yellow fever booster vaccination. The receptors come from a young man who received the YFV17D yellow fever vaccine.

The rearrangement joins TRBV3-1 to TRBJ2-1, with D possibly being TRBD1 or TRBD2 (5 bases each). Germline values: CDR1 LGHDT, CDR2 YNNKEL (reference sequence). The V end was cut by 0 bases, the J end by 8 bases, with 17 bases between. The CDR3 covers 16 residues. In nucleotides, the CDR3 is TGTGCCAGCAGCCAAGAAGGTCGGGGCTGGTTCGATGAGCAGTTCTTC. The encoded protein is CASSQEGRGWFDEQFF.

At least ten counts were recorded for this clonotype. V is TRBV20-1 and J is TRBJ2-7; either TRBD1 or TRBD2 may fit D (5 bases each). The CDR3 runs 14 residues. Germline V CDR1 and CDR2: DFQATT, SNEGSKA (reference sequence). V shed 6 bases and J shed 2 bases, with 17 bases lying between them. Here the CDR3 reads CSASDKRIPYEQYF. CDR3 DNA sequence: TGCAGTGCCTCGGACAAGCGGATCCCCTACGAGCAGTACTTC.

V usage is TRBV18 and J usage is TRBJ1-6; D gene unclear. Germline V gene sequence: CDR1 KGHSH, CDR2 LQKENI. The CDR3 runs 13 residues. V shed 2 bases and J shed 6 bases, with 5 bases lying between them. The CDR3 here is CASSPDANSPLHF. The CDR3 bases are TGTGCCAGCTCACCAGATGCTAATTCACCCCTCCACTTT.

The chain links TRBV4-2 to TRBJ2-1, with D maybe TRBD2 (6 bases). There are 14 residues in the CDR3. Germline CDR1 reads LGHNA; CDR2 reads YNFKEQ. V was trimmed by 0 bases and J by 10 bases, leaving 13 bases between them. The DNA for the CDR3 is TGTGCCAGCAGCCAAGAAATTATTAGCGGAGAGCAGTTCTTC. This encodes CASSQEIISGEQFF.

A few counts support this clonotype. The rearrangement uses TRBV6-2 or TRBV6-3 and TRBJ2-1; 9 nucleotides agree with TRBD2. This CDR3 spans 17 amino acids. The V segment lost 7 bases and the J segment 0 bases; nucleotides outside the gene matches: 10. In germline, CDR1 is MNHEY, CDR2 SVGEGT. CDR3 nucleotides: TGTGCCAGCATTGGGCTAGCGGGACTCAGCTCCTACAATGAGCAGTTCTTC. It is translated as CASIGLAGLSSYNEQFF.

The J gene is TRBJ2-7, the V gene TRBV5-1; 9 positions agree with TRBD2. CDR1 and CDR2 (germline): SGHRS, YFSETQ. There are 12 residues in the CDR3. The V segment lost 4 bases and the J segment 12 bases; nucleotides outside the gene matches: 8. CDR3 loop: CASSGPSGTRYF. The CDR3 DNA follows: TGCGCCAGCAGCGGCCCTAGCGGGACTCGGTACTTC.

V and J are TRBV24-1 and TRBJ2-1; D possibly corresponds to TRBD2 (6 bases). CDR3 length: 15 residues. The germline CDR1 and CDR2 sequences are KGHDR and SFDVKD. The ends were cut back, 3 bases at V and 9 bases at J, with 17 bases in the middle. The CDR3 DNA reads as TGTGCCACCAGTGATCCGACTAAGGAGGGCAGTGAGCAGTTCTTC. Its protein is CATSDPTKEGSEQFF.

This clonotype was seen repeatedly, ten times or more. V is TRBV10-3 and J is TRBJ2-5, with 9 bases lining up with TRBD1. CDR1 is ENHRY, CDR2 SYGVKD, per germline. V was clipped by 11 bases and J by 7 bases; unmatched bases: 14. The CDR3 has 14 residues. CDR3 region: CAATSTGGDATQYF. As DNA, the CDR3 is TGTGCCGCCACAAGTACAGGGGGCGATGCGACCCAGTACTTC.

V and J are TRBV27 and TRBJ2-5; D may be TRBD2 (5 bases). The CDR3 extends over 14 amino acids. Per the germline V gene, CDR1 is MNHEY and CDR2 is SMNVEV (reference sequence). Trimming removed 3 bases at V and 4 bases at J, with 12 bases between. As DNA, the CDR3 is TGTGCCAGCAGTTTTCTCGGGGTCGGAGAGACCCAGTACTTC. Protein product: CASSFLGVGETQYF.

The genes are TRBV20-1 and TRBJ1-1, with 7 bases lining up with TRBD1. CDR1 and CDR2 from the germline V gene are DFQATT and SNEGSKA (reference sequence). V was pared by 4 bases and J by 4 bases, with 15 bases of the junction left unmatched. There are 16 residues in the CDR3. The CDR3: CSAKGAGLVRITEAFF. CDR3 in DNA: TGCAGTGCTAAGGGGGCGGGACTTGTGAGGATCACTGAAGCTTTCTTT.

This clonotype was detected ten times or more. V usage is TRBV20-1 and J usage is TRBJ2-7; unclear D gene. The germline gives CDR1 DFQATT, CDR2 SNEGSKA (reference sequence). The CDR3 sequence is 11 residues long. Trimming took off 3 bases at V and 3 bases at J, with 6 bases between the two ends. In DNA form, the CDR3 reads TGCAGTGCTAGCTCTAGCTACGAGCAGTACTTC. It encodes CSASSSYEQYF.

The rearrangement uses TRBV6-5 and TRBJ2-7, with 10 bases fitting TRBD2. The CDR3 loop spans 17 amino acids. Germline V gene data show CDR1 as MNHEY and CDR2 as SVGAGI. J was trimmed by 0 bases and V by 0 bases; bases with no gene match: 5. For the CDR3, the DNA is TGTGCCAGCAGTTACTCCAGAGCGGGAGGGCCCTCCTACGAGCAGTACTTC. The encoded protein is CASSYSRAGGPSYEQYF.

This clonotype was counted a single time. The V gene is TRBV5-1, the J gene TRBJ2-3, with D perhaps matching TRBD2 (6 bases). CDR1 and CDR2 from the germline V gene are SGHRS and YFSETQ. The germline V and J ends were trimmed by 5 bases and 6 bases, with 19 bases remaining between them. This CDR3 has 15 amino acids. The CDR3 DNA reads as TGCGCCAGCAGTCACCGGAGGGCCCAGGAGGATACGCAGTATTTT. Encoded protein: CASSHRRAQEDTQYF.

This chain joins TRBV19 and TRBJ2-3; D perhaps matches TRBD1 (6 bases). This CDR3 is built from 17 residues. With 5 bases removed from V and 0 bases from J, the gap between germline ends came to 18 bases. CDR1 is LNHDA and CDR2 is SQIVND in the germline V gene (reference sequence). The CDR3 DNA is TGTGCCAGTAGTGGGGGCGAAGTATTCCGTAGCACAGATACGCAGTATTTT. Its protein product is CASSGGEVFRSTDTQYF. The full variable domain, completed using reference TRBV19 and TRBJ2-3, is DGGITQSPKYLFRKEGQNVTLSCEQNLNHDAMYWYRQDPGQGLRLIYYSQIVNDFQKGDIAEGYSVSREKKESFPLTVTSAQKNPTAFYLCASSGGEVFRSTDTQYFGPGTRLTVL.

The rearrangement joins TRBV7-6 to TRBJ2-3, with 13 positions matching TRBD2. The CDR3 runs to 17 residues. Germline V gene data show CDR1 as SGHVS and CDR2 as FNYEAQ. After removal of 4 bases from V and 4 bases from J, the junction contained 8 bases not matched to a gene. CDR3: CASSYMTSGRSADTQYF. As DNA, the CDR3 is TGTGCCAGCAGCTACATGACTAGCGGGAGGAGTGCAGATACGCAGTATTTT.

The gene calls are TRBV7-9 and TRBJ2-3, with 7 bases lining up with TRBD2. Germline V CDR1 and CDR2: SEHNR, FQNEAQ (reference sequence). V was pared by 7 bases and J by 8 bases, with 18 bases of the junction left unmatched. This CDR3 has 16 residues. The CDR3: CASKPRGGSLGGTQYF. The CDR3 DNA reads TGTGCCAGCAAACCTAGGGGCGGGAGCCTAGGCGGTACGCAGTATTTT.

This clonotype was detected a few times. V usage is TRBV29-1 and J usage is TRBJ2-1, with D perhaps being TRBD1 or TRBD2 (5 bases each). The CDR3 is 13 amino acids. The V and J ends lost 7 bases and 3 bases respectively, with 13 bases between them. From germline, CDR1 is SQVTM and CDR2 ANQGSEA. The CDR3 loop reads CSANGDGYNEQFF. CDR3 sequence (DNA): TGCAGCGCAAACGGGGACGGCTACAATGAGCAGTTCTTC.

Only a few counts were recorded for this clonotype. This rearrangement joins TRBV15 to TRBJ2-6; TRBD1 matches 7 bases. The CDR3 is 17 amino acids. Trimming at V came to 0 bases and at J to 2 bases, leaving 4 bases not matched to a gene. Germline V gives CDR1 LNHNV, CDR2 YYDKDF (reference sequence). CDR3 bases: TGTGCCACCAGCAGAGATTTAGGGACAGCTGGGGCCAACGTCCTGACTTTC. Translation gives CATSRDLGTAGANVLTF.